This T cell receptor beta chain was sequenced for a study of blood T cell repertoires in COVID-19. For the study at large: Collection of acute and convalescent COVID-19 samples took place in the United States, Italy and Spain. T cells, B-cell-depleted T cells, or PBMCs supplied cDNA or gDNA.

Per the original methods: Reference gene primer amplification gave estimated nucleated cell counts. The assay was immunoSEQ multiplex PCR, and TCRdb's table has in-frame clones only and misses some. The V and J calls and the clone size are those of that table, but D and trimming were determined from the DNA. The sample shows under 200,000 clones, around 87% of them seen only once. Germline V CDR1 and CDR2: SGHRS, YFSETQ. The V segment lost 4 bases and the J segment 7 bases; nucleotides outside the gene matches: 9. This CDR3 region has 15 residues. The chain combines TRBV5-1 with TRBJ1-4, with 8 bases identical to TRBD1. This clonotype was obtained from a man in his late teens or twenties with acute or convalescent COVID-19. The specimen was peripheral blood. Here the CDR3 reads CASSISTGGGEKLFF. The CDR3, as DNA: TGCGCCAGCAGCATCTCAACAGGGGGTGGTGAAAAACTGTTTTTT.